The source of this T cell receptor beta chain is a study of CD8+ T cells in alopecia areata. Study summary: Among treated patients, oral tofacitinib was administered at 5 to 10 mg twice daily. Study outcomes and limitations: Scalp clonality and expanded CD8+ clones among the top 100 showed significant decreases with tofacitinib. Scalp sequencing also captures normal skin's resident alphabeta T cells.

Treatment indicated: oral pan-JAK inhibitor, 5-10 mg twice daily. V lost 3 bases to trimming and J lost 5 bases, with 11 bases between them. The CDR3 has 13 residues. Germline CDR1 SGDLS, CDR2 YYNGEE. About this clone itself: What it recognizes is unknown.

Following RNA extraction, reverse transcription yielded cDNA that acted as the sequencing template. Sequenced by immunoSEQ multiplex PCR; TCRdb stores in-frame clones only, minus some. The sample lists 170,000 or so clones, around 60% occurring once. The V call is TRBV9, the J call TRBJ2-5; D ambiguous. Sequences were derived from CD8+ T cells sorted from blood, sampled at week 24, from a patient treated with tofacitinib. This TCR came from a human donor with alopecia areata. The CDR3 sequence: CASSGALKETQYF. The CDR3 DNA follows: TGTGCCAGCAGCGGCGCGTTGAAGGAGACCCAGTACTTC.